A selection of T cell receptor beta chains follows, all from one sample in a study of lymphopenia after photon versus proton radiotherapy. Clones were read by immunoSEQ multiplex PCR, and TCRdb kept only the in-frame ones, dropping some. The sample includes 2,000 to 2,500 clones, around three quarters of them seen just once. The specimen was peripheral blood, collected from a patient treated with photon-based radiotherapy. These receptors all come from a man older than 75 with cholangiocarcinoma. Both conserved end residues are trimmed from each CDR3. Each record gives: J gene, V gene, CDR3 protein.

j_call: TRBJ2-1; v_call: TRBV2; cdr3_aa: ASSVLAGGPGNEQF
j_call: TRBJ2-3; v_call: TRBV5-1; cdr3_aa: ASSLRGDGDTQY
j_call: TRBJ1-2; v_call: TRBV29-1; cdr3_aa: SAGDGGYGYT
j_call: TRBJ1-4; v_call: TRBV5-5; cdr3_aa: ASSLGTGFNEKLF
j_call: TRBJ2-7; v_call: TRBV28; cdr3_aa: ASSSFSQGNSYEQY
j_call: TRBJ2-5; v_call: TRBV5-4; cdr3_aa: ASSLPGQGRETQY
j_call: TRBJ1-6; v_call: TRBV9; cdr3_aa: ASSVGRPYNSPLH
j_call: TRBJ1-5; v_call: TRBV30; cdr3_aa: AWSSNLPNQPQH
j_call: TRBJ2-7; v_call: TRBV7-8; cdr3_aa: ASSPRGGGSSYEQY
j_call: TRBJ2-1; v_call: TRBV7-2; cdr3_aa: ASSLDTGVEQF
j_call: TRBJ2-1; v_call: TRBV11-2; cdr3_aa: ASSLGRKTSGDYNEQF
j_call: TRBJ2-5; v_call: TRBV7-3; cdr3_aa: ASSFDQETQY
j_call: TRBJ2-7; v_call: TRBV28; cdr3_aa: ASLNRGSYEQY
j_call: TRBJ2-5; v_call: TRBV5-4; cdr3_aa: ASSFAGTSGGETQY
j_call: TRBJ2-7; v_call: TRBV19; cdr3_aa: ASKASGVSYEQY
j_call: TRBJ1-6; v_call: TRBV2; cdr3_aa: ASIRGQPNSPLH
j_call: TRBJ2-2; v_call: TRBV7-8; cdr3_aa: ASSTHRQGTFLGELF
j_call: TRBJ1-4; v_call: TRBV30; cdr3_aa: AWDLWGRGEKLF
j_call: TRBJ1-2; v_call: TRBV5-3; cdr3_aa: ASSNRGTGNYGYT
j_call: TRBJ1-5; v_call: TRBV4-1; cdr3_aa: ASSPREVGVGPQH
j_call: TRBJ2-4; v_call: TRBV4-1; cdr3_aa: ASSQDWRGNIQY
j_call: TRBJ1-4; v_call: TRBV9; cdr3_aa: ASSVGLNNNEKLF